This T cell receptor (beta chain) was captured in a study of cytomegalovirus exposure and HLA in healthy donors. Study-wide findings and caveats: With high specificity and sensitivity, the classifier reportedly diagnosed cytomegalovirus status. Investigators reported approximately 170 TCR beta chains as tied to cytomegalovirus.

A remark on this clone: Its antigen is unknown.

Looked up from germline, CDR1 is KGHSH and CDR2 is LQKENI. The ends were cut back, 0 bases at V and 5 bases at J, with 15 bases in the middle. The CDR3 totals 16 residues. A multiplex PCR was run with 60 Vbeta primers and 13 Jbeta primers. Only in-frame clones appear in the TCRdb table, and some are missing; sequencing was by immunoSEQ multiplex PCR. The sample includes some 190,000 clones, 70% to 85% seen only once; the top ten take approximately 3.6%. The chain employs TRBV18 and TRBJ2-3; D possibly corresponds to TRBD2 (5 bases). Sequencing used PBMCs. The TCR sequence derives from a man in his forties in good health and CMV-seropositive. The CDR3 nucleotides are TGTGCCAGCTCACCACCGGGAACTAGGACTGGAGATACGCAGTATTTT. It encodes CASSPPGTRTGDTQYF.